Sequencing of this T cell receptor beta chain was carried out in a study of cytomegalovirus exposure and HLA in healthy donors. Generated by immunoSEQ multiplex PCR, the TCRdb table keeps only in-frame clones and is missing some. The top ten clones hold about 1.8% of a sample with some 110,000 clones, approximately 88% of them seen once. Comment on this clone: What it binds is unknown.

The CDR3 is 17 amino acids. Germline V CDR1 and CDR2: SGHVS, FNYEAQ. The junction had 11 bases not matched to a gene; V was cut back by 3 bases and J by 2 bases. Findings and limits, study-wide: That first-cohort TCR clusters tended to co-occur in the approximately 110 validation repertoires was found in a later analysis. Across donors, most TCRs were seen rarely, yet some public ones were widespread. The classifier reportedly diagnosed cytomegalovirus status with high sensitivity and specificity.

The receptor comes from a man younger than 35 in good health and CMV-seronegative. J is TRBJ2-7 and V is TRBV7-6, with 9 bases lining up with TRBD1. Specimen: PBMCs. CDR3: CASSFRTGTGNPYEQYF. The CDR3 DNA reads as TGTGCCAGCAGCTTCCGAACCGGGACAGGGAACCCCTACGAGCAGTACTTC.